The clone carrying this TCR beta chain has a count of ten or more. Template material for amplifying TCR beta CDR3 regions consisted of RNA transcripts. Using the HTBI primer set, a first-round RT-PCR was run on the TCR CDR3. MiXCR, run by TCRdb on the multiplex PCR reads, gives a single entry per CDR3 protein. The data show approximately 330,000 distinct CDR3 sequences, approximately 15% seen once. Researchers barred patients who had uncontrolled infection, other autoimmune disease, pregnancy or lactation. The sample is drawn from a study of T cells in Graves' hyperthyroidism and ophthalmopathy. Trimming removed 3 bases at V and 4 bases at J, with 13 bases between. This CDR3 comprises 15 residues. Germline-derived CDR1 and CDR2 are WNHNN and SYGVQD (reference sequence).

The chain is built from TRBV10-1 and TRBJ2-1; perhaps TRBD2 as D (7 bases). This TCR came from a woman aged 35 to 49 with Graves' ophthalmopathy. Sequences were obtained from blood. CDR3 amino acids: CASSEGGAGYNEQFF. The DNA for the CDR3 is TGCGCCAGCAGTGAAGGGGGGGCAGGATACAATGAGCAGTTCTTC.